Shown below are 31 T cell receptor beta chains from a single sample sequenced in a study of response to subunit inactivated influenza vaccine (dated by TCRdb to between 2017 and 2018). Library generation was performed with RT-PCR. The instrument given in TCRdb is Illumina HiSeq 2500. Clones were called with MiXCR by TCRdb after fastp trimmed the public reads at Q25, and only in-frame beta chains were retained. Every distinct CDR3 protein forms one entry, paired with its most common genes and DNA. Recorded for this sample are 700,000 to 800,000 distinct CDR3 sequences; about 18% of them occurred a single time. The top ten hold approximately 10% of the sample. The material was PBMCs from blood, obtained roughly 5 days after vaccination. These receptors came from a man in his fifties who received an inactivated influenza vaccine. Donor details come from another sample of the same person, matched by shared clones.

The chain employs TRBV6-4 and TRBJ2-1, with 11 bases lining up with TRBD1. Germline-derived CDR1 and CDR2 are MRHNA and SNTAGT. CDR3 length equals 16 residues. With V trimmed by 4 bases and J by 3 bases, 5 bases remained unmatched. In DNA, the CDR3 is TGTGCCAGCAGTGCCCAGGGACAGGGGGTCTACAATGAGCAGTTCTTC. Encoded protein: CASSAQGQGVYNEQFF.

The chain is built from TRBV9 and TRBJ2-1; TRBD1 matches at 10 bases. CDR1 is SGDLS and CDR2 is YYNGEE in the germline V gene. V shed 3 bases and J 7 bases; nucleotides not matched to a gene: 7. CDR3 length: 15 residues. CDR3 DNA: TGTGCCAGCAGCGCGACTCAGGACAGGGGGAATGAGCAGTTCTTC. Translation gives CASSATQDRGNEQFF.

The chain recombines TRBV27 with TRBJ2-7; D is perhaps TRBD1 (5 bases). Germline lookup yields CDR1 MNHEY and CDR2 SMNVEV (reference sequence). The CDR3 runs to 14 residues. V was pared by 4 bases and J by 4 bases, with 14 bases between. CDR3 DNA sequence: TGTGCCAGCAGTTACGGAGCGAAGGGGTACGAGCAGTACTTC. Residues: CASSYGAKGYEQYF.

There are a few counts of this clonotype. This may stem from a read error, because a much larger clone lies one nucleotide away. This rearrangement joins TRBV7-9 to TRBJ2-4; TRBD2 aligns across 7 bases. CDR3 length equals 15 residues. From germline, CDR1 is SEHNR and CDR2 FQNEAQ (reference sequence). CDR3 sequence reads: CSSSPSGGAKNIQYF. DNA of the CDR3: TGTTCCAGCAGCCCGTCGGGGGGTGCCAAAAACATTCAGTACTTC.

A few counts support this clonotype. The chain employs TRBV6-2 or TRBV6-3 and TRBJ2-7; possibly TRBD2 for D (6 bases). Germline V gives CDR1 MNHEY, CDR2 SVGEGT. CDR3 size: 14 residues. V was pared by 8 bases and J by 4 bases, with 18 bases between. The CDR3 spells CASGYTGVGYEQYF. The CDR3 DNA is TGTGCCAGCGGCTACACGGGAGTGGGGTACGAGCAGTACTTC.

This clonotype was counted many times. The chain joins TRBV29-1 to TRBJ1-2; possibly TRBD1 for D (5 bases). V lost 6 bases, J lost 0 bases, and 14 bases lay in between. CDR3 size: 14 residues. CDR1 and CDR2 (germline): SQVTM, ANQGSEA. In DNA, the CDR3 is TGCAGCGTCCCCCGGGACGGCGCTAACTATGGCTACACCTTC. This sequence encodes CSVPRDGANYGYTF.

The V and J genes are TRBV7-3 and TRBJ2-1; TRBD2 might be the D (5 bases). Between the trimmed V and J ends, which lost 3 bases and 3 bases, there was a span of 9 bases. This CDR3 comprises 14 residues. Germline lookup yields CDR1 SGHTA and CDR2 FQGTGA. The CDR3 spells CASSFKSGYNEQFF. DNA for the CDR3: TGTGCCAGCAGCTTTAAGAGCGGCTACAATGAGCAGTTCTTC.

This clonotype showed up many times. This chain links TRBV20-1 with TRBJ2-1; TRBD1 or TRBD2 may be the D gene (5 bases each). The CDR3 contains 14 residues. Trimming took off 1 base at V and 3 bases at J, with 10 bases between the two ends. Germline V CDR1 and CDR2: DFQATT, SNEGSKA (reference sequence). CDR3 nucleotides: TGCAGTGCTAGAGCCGGGGACGGCTACAATGAGCAGTTCTTC. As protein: CSARAGDGYNEQFF.

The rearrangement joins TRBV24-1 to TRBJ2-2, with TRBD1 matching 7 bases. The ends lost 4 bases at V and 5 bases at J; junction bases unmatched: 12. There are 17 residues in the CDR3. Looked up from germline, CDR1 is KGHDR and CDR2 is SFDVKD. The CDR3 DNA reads TGTGCCACCAGTGACCATGACAGGGCGACCAATACCGGGGAGCTGTTTTTT. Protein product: CATSDHDRATNTGELFF.

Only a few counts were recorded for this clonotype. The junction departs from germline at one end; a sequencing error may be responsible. The CDR3 here is CASSPQRGQGYHF. The CDR3 nucleotides are TGTGCCAGCTCACCACAACGGGGACAGGGATATCACTTC. The rearrangement uses TRBV18 and TRBJ2-7; 9 nucleotides line up with TRBD1. The germline CDR1 and CDR2 sequences are KGHSH and LQKENI. This CDR3 is 13 amino acids long.

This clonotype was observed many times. CDR3 in amino acids: CASSPGRTYEQYF. The DNA for the CDR3 is TGTGCCAGCAGCCCGGGACGGACCTACGAGCAGTACTTC. This chain uses TRBV11-2 with TRBJ2-7; D is perhaps TRBD1 or TRBD2 (5 bases each). CDR3 size: 13 residues. Germline V lookup: CDR1 SGHAT, CDR2 FQNNGV. Trimming stripped 5 bases from V and 2 bases from J, with 10 bases between. The whole variable domain, remainder taken from reference TRBV11-2 and TRBJ2-7, is EAGVAQSPRYKIIEKRQSVAFWCNPISGHATLYWYQQILGQGPKLLIQFQNNGVVDDSQLPKDRFSAERLKGVDSTLKIQPAKLEDSAVYLCASSPGRTYEQYFGPGTRLTVT.

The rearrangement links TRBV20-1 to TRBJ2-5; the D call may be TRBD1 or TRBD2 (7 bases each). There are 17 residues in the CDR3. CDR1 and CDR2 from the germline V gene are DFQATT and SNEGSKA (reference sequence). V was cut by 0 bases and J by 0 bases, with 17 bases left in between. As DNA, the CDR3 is TGCAGTGCTAGAGATGCAGCGCAGGGGGGGTACCAAGAGACCCAGTACTTC. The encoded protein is CSARDAAQGGYQETQYF.

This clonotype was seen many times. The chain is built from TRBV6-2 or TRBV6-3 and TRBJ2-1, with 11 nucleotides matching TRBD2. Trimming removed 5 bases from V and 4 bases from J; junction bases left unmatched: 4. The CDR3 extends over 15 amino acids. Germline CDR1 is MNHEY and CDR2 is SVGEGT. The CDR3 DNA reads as TGTGCCAGCAGTCGTAGCGGGGGGGTTTACAATGAGCAGTTCTTC. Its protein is CASSRSGGVYNEQFF.

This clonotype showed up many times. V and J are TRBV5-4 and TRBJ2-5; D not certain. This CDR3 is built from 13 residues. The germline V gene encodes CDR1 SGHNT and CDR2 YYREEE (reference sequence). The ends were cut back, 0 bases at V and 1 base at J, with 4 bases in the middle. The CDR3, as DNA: TGTGCCAGCAGCTTGGAGCTCCAAGAGACCCAGTACTTC. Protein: CASSLELQETQYF.

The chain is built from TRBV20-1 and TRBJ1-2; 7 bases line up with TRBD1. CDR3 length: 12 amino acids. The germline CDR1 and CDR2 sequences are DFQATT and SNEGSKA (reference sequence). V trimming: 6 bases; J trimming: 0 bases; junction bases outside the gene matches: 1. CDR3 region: CSAGTANYGYTF. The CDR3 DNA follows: TGCAGTGCCGGGACAGCTAACTATGGCTACACCTTC.

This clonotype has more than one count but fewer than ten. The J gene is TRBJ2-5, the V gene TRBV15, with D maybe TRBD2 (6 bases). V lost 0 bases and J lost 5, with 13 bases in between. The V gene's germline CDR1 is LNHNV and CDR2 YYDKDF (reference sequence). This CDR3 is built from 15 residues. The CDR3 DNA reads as TGTGCCACCAGCAGAGACCAGACTAGGGGCGAGACCCAGTACTTC. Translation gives CATSRDQTRGETQYF. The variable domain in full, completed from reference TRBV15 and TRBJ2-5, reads DAMVIQNPRYQVTQFGKPVTLSCSQTLNHNVMYWYQQKSSQAPKLLFHYYDKDFNNEADTPDNFQSRRPNTSFCFLDIRSPGLGDTAMYLCATSRDQTRGETQYFGPGTRLLVL.

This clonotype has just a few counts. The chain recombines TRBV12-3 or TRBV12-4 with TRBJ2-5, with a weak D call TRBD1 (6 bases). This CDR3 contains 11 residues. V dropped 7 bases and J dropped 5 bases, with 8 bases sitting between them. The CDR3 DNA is TGTGCCAGCACCCAGGGGGAGACCCAGTACTTC. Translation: CASTQGETQYF.

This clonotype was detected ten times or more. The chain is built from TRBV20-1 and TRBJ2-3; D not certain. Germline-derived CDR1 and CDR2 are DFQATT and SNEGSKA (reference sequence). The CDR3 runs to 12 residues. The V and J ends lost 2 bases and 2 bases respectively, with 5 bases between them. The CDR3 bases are TGCAGTGCTAGACCGTCCACAGATACGCAGTATTTT. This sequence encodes CSARPSTDTQYF.

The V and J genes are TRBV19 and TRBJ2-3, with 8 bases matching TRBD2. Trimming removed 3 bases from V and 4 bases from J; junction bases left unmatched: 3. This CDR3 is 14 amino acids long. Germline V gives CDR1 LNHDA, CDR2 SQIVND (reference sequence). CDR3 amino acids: CASSISGRADTQYF. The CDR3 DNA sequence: TGTGCCAGTAGTATTTCCGGGAGGGCAGATACGCAGTATTTT.

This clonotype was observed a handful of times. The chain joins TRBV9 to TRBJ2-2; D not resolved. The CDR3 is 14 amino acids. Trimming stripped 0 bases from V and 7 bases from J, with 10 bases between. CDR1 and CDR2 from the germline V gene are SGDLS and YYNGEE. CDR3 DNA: TGTGCCAGCAGCGTAGGTGATGGACGCGGGGAGCTGTTTTTT. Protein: CASSVGDGRGELFF.

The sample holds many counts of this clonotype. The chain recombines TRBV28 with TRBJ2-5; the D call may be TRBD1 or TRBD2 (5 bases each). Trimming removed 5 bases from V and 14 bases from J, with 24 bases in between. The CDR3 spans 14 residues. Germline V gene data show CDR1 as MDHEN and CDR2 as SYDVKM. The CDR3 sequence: CASSVQSSGPRIYF. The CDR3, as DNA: TGTGCCAGCAGTGTCCAATCCTCGGGACCGCGAATTTACTTC.

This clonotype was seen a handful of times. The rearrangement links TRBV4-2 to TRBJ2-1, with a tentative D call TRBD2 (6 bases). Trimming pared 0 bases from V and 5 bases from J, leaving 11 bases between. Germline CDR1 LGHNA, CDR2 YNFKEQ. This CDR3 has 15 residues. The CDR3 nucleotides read TGTGCCAGCAGCCAAGAAGTGGGGGGTGACAATGAGCAGTTCTTC. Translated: CASSQEVGGDNEQFF.

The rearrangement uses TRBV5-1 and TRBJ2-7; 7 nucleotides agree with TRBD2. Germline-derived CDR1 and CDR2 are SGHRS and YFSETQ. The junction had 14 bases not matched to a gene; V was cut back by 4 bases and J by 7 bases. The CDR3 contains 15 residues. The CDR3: CASSPTGTTLEEQYF. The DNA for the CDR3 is TGCGCCAGCAGCCCTACCGGGACTACCCTCGAGGAGCAGTACTTC. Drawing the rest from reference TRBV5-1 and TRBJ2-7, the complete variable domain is KAGVTQTPRYLIKTRGQQVTLSCSPISGHRSVSWYQQTPGQGLQFLFEYFSETQRNKGNFPGRFSGRQFSNSRSEMNVSTLELGDSALYLCASSPTGTTLEEQYFGPGTRLTVT.

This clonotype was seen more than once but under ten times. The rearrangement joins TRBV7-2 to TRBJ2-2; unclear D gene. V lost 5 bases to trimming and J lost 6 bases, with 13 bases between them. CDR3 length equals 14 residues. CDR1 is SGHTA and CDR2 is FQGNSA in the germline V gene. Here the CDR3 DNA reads TGTGCCAGCAGCCGGGTTCGGGTGGCCGGGGAGCTGTTTTTT. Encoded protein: CASSRVRVAGELFF.

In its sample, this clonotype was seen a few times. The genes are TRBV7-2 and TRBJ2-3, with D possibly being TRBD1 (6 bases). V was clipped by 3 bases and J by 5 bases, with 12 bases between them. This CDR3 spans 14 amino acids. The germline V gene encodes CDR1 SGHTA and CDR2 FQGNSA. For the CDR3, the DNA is TGTGCCAGCAGCTTTCAAAGAGGGGGAGATACGCAGTATTTT. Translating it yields CASSFQRGGDTQYF.

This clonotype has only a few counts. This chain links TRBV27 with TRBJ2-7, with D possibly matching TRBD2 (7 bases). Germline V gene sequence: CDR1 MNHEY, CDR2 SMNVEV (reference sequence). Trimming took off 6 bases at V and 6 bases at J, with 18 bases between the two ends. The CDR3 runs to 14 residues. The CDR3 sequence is CASRPMGGQGEQYF. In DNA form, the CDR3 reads TGTGCCAGCAGGCCCATGGGGGGGCAAGGCGAGCAGTACTTC.

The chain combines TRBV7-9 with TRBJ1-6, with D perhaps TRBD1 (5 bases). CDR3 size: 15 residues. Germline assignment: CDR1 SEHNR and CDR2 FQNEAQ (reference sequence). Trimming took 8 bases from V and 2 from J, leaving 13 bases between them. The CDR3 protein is CASHGGETYNSPLHF. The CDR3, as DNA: TGTGCCAGCCACGGGGGGGAGACCTATAATTCACCCCTCCACTTT.

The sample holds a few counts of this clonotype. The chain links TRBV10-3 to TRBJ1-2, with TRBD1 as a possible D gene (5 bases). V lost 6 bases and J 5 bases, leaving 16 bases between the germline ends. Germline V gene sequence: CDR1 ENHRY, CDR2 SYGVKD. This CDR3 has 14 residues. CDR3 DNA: TGTGCCATCAGAGGAGATGGGGCGCTTTATGGCTACACCTTC. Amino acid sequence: CAIRGDGALYGYTF.

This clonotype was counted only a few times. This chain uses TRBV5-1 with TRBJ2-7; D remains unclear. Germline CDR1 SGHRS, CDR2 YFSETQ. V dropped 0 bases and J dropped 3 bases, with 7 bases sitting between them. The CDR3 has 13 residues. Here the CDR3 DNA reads TGCGCCAGCAGCTTGGAGCAGGACTACGAGCAGTACTTC. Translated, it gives CASSLEQDYEQYF.

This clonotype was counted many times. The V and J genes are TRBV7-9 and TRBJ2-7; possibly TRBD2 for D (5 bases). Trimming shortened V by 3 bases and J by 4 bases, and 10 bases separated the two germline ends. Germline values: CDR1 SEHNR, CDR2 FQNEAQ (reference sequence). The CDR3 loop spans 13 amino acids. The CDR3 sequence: CASSLRVEYEQYF. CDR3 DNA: TGTGCCAGCAGCTTGCGGGTTGAATACGAGCAGTACTTC.

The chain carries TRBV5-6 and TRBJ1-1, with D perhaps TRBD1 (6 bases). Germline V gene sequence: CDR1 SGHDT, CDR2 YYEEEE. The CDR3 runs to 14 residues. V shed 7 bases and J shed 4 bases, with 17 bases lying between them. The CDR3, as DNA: TGTGCCAGCGGACGACCGGACAGAATCACTGAAGCTTTCTTT. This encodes CASGRPDRITEAFF.